This is a list of T cell receptor beta chains from one sample in a study of cytomegalovirus exposure and HLA in healthy donors. Generated by immunoSEQ multiplex PCR, the TCRdb table keeps only in-frame clones and is missing some. The table records 120,000 or so clones, 60% to 85% of them present only once. The sequenced sample consisted of PBMCs. The source of these receptors is a woman aged 40 to 49 in good health and CMV-seronegative. Each CDR3 is given with its conserved first and last residue. A D gene is named only where the DNA matches it firmly. Rows may omit the clone size; those that give it use once, few, many or a size class.

-	TRBV5-1	TRBJ2-1	-	TGCGCCAGCAGCTTGTTAGACAGCTCAGTCTACAATGAGCAGTTCTTC	CASSLLDSSVYNEQFF
TRBD1	TRBV27	TRBJ1-4	-	TGTGCCAGCAGTTTAGGAGGGGGCTCTAATGAAAAACTGTTTTTT	CASSLGGGSNEKLFF
-	TRBV7-2	TRBJ2-7	-	TGTGCCAGCAGCTTAGCAGGGATCAGGGGCGAGCAGTACTTC	CASSLAGIRGEQYF
TRBD2	TRBV5-5	TRBJ2-1	once	TGTGCCAGCAGCCGGCGGCTAGCGGGAGGGAGCTCCTACAATGAGCAGTTCTTC	CASSRRLAGGSSYNEQFF
TRBD1	TRBV11-2	TRBJ1-1	-	TGTGCCAGCAGCTTCGTGGGACAGGGATTAAAGGCTTTCTTT	CASSFVGQGLKAFF
TRBD1	TRBV27	TRBJ1-6	-	TGTGCCAGCAGACCTAGACAGGGTTTTTATTCACCCCTCCACTTT	CASRPRQGFYSPLHF
TRBD1	TRBV2	TRBJ2-7	-	TGTGCCAGCATGGGGACAGGGGTCGAGCAGTACTTC	CASMGTGVEQYF
-	TRBV5-1	TRBJ2-5	-	TGCGCCAGCAGCTTGCGGGGGGCCAGGAGTACGGAGACCCAGTACTTC	CASSLRGARSTETQYF
-	TRBV7-2	TRBJ2-3	-	TGTGCCAGCACCCCCGTGACAGATACGCAGTATTTT	CASTPVTDTQYF
-	TRBV19	TRBJ2-2	-	TGTGCCAGTAGTCCCGACAGCCGACTTTACACCGGGGAGCTGTTTTTT	CASSPDSRLYTGELFF
TRBD1	TRBV7-6	TRBJ2-5	-	TGTGCCAGCAGCTTAGCGGGGCGGCGGGACAGGGGATTGGAGACCCAGTACTTC	CASSLAGRRDRGLETQYF
TRBD2	TRBV5-4	TRBJ2-1	-	TGTGCCAGCAGCATAGGACTAGCGGGAGGTGGTGAGCAGTTCTTC	CASSIGLAGGGEQFF
-	TRBV6-5	TRBJ1-1	once	TGTGCCAGCAGTACCTCGGGACTGGGAAACACTGAAGCTTTCTTT	CASSTSGLGNTEAFF
-	TRBV29-1	TRBJ1-1	-	TGCAGCGTTGACCTTAGGGAAGCGGGTGAAGCTTTCTTT	CSVDLREAGEAFF
TRBD1	TRBV30	TRBJ1-1	once	TGTGCCTGGAGTGAACAGGGGTTCATTCTGAACACTGAAGCTTTCTTT	CAWSEQGFILNTEAFF
TRBD2	TRBV7-3	TRBJ2-1	-	TGTGCCAGCAGCTCACCGGGCGGGACTAGCGGAGGGGGCTCCTACAATGAGCAGTTCTTC	CASSSPGGTSGGGSYNEQFF
TRBD1	TRBV7-2	TRBJ2-7	-	TGTGCCAGCAGCTTGGGGACAGGATACTACGAGCAGTACTTC	CASSLGTGYYEQYF
-	TRBV4-1	TRBJ2-4	few	TGTGCCAGCAGCCAAGATCAGGGCGGTTGGGGAAACATTCAGTACTTC	CASSQDQGGWGNIQYF
-	TRBV6-6	TRBJ1-5	-	TGTGCCACCCGATCTGGCGGTTATAGCAATCAGCCCCAGCATTTT	CATRSGGYSNQPQHF
-	TRBV4-1	TRBJ1-5	-	TGCGCCAGCAGCCAAAGACAGGTCGAGGATAATCAGCCCCAGCATTTT	CASSQRQVEDNQPQHF
-	TRBV29-1	TRBJ1-4	once	TGCAGCGTTGGAGAAGGGGATGAAAAACTGTTTTTT	CSVGEGDEKLFF
-	TRBV7-6	TRBJ1-3	-	TGTGCCAGCAGCACAGATATCTCTGGAAACACCATATATTTT	CASSTDISGNTIYF
-	TRBV7-2	TRBJ2-1	-	TGTGCCAGCAGCCCCTGGCGAGGGGGGGATGAGCAGTTCTTC	CASSPWRGGDEQFF
TRBD1	TRBV5-4	TRBJ1-4	-	TGTGCCAGCAGCTTAGGGGACAGGGACGTTGAAAAACTGTTTTTT	CASSLGDRDVEKLFF
TRBD2	TRBV5-1	TRBJ2-1	-	TGCGCCAGCAGTATGGGGACTAGCGGGAATCATGAGCAGTTCTTC	CASSMGTSGNHEQFF
TRBD2	TRBV10-3	TRBJ2-3	-	TGTGCCATCAGTAAAGCTGGGACTAGCGGGAGGGTCACAGATACGCAGTATTTT	CAISKAGTSGRVTDTQYF
-	TRBV9	TRBJ1-5	once	TGTGCCAGCAGCGTAGAGGGCTCACCGGGGCAGCCCCAGCATTTT	CASSVEGSPGQPQHF
-	TRBV6-6	TRBJ2-1	-	TGTGCCAGCAGTGCCCTCTCGCGGCCGTTGGGTAATGAGCAGTTCTTC	CASSALSRPLGNEQFF
-	TRBV11-2	TRBJ1-2	-	TGTGCCAGCAGCTTAGACCGGACAGCTAACTATGGCTACACCTTC	CASSLDRTANYGYTF
-	TRBV4-1	TRBJ2-3	-	TGCGCCAGCAGCCAAGGGGGCCTGGATACGCAGTATTTT	CASSQGGLDTQYF
TRBD1	TRBV7-9	TRBJ1-5	-	TGTTCCAGCAGCTTAGGGGACAGGCCGGATCAGCCCCAGCATTTT	CSSSLGDRPDQPQHF
-	TRBV5-5	TRBJ1-5	once	TGTGCCAGCAGCGTAGGGGTAGGTTGGATATATAGCAATCAGCCCCAGCATTTT	CASSVGVGWIYSNQPQHF
TRBD1	TRBV5-4	TRBJ1-2	many	TGTGCCAGCAGCCCCGGGACAGCCTATGGCTACACCTTC	CASSPGTAYGYTF
-	TRBV2	TRBJ2-6	-	TGTGCCAGCAAAGAACTCCCGTCCTCTGGGGCCAACGTCCTGACTTTC	CASKELPSSGANVLTF
TRBD2	TRBV4-1	TRBJ2-1	-	TGCGCCAGCAGCCAAACGAGCGGGAGAGGCGATGAGCAGTTCTTC	CASSQTSGRGDEQFF
TRBD2	TRBV9	TRBJ2-5	-	TGTGCCAGCAGCGCCGGTGGATTAGCGGGAGTAGAGACCCAGTACTTC	CASSAGGLAGVETQYF
TRBD2	TRBV4-2	TRBJ2-1	-	TGTGCCAGCAGCCGGCAGACTAGCGGGTTATACAATGAGCAGTTCTTC	CASSRQTSGLYNEQFF
-	TRBV6-5	TRBJ1-1	-	TGTGCCAGCAGTCACCGTGAAGGGGTGAACACTGAAGCTTTCTTT	CASSHREGVNTEAFF
TRBD1	TRBV19	TRBJ2-4	once	TGTGCCAGTACAACAGGGGGCTGGTCGAAAAACATTCAGTACTTC	CASTTGGWSKNIQYF
-	TRBV4-3	TRBJ1-1	-	TGCGCCAGCAGCCAAGACCAGGGGTTGAACACTGAAGCTTTCTTT	CASSQDQGLNTEAFF
TRBD2	TRBV5-5	TRBJ2-3	-	TGTGCCAGCAGCTTAACTAGCGGGATGTTGACAGATACGCAGTATTTT	CASSLTSGMLTDTQYF
TRBD2	TRBV28	TRBJ2-3	-	TGTGCCAGCAGAGACGGGACTAGCGGGATCCATACGCAGTATTTT	CASRDGTSGIHTQYF
-	TRBV28	TRBJ1-4	once	TGTGCCAGCAGTTCCTTACAGGGCGGTAATGAAAAACTGTTTTTT	CASSSLQGGNEKLFF
-	TRBV6-5	TRBJ1-3	-	TGTGCCAGCAGCCCATGGGACATCTCTGGAAACACCATATATTTT	CASSPWDISGNTIYF
TRBD1	TRBV5-1	TRBJ2-2	once	TGCACCAGCAGCACGGACAGGGTGTCTGGGGAGCTGTTTTTT	CTSSTDRVSGELFF
-	TRBV6-1	TRBJ2-4	-	TGTGCCAGCAGTGAAGCCCCCGGGAAGGCCAAAAACATTCAGTACTTC	CASSEAPGKAKNIQYF
TRBD1	TRBV10-3	TRBJ1-2	few	TGTGCCATCAGTGCTGGGACAGCCCCCACTAACTATGGCTACACCTTC	CAISAGTAPTNYGYTF
TRBD2	TRBV5-4	TRBJ2-7	-	TGTGCCAGCAGCGGACCGAGACTAGCGGGACGCGATCAGCAGTACTTC	CASSGPRLAGRDQQYF
-	TRBV19	TRBJ1-1	-	TGTGCCAGTATCCTAAGGCAGGGGTTGGACACTGAAGCTTTCTTT	CASILRQGLDTEAFF
-	TRBV27	TRBJ1-1	-	TGTGCCAGCAGTTTATCCGGGTCAGTCAACACTGAAGCTTTCTTT	CASSLSGSVNTEAFF
-	TRBV11-1	TRBJ2-7	-	TGTGCCAGCAGCTTCAGTAACCGCCTTCCTGGCGAGCAGTACTTC	CASSFSNRLPGEQYF
TRBD2	TRBV4-2	TRBJ2-7	-	TGTGCCAGCAGCCCCCGGGGGGGCGCCGGCCCCGAGGACGAGCAGTACTTC	CASSPRGGAGPEDEQYF
TRBD2	TRBV10-3	TRBJ2-3	once	TGTGCCATCAGGGCCGGGACTAGCGGGAGGTATGGAACAGATACGCAGTATTTT	CAIRAGTSGRYGTDTQYF
-	TRBV29-1	TRBJ1-1	-	TGCAGCGTTCACAGGCCTCTGAACACTGAAGCTTTCTTT	CSVHRPLNTEAFF
-	TRBV2	TRBJ2-7	-	TGTGCCAGCAGTTCGGACGGGAACTACGAGCAGTACTTC	CASSSDGNYEQYF
-	TRBV11-2	TRBJ1-3	-	TGTGCCAGCAGCAGCTCCAGGGTTGGTGGAAACACCATATATTTT	CASSSSRVGGNTIYF
TRBD2	TRBV6-6	TRBJ2-7	once	TGTGCCAGCAGTTACACGCTAGCGGGAGTTGAAGAGCAGTACTTC	CASSYTLAGVEEQYF
-	TRBV2	TRBJ2-4	-	TGTGCCAGCAGGGGAGACATTCAGTACTTC	CASRGDIQYF
-	TRBV27	TRBJ2-2	-	TGTGCCAGCAGTCTTATAACAGGGCGACCAACCGGGGAGCTGTTTTTT	CASSLITGRPTGELFF